A selection of T cell receptor beta chains follows, all from one sample in a study of a mutant IDH1 vaccine in newly diagnosed glioma. The data were produced by immunoSEQ multiplex PCR, yet TCRdb's version contains in-frame clones alone and is incomplete. This repertoire shows tens of thousands of clones, 83% found once; its top ten account for approximately 4.5%. The source was peripheral blood mononuclear cells (PBMCs), collected from a glioma patient treated with radiotherapy, temozolomide or both. The receptors derive from a woman under 30 with glioma. Some clones in this sample may be carry-over from other donors' samples. CDR3s include the opening cysteine and the closing phenylalanine or tryptophan. A D gene is named only where the DNA matches it firmly. The size entry is marked missing in some rows and otherwise reads once, few, many or a size class.

abundance | d_gene | j_gene | v_gene | CDR3nt | CDR3aa
. | TRBD1 | TRBJ2-1 | TRBV5-1 | TGCGCCAGCAGACCTCCCGGGGGACAGGGTGGCAATGAGCAGTTCTTC | CASRPPGGQGGNEQFF
. | . | TRBJ2-7 | TRBV7-9 | TGTGCCAGCAGCTTAGACGCTTTTAACGAGCAGTACTTC | CASSLDAFNEQYF
. | TRBD1 | TRBJ2-6 | TRBV6-1 | TGTGCCAGCAGTGAAGCGAAAGGGACAGGGGACTTCTTCGGGGCCAACGTCCTGACTTTC | CASSEAKGTGDFFGANVLTF
. | . | TRBJ1-4 | TRBV7-8 | TGTGCCAGCAGCTTGTACCACCGAGAGAAACTGTTTTTT | CASSLYHREKLFF
. | TRBD1 | TRBJ2-6 | TRBV5-1 | TGCGCCAGCAGCGGGAGGACGGGACAGGGGGGGTCTGGGGCCAACGTCCTGACTTTC | CASSGRTGQGGSGANVLTF
few | . | TRBJ2-3 | TRBV4-2 | TGTGCCAGCAGCCAAGAGGAGGGGGGTCCAGATACGCAGTATTTT | CASSQEEGGPDTQYF
. | TRBD1 | TRBJ2-7 | TRBV9 | TGTGCCAGCAGCGTGGGACAGGGGGGACCCTACGAGCAGTACTTC | CASSVGQGGPYEQYF
. | . | TRBJ1-6 | TRBV2 | TGTGCCAGCAGTGGGGCCGGGCTATCCAATTCACCCCTCCACTTT | CASSGAGLSNSPLHF
. | . | TRBJ1-4 | TRBV11-2 | TGTGCCAGCAGCTTAGAGGGGGTTGGCAGGCAAAAACTGTTTTTT | CASSLEGVGRQKLFF
. | . | TRBJ1-3 | TRBV9 | TGTGCCAGCAGCGTAGAACAGGGCTCTGGAAACACCATATATTTT | CASSVEQGSGNTIYF
. | TRBD1 | TRBJ1-1 | TRBV7-8 | TGTGCCAGCAGTCAGATCGCGACAGGGGGTAACACTGAAGCTTTCTTT | CASSQIATGGNTEAFF
few | . | TRBJ1-1 | TRBV7-2 | TGTGCCAGCAGCTTTAGGCCCAACACTGAAGCTTTCTTT | CASSFRPNTEAFF
. | TRBD1 | TRBJ2-5 | TRBV30 | TGTGCCTCAGACGCTTCGGGACAGCCGTGGGAGACCCAGTACTTC | CASDASGQPWETQYF
. | . | TRBJ2-6 | TRBV11-2 | TGTGCCAGCAGCTTTTTCTCTGGGGCCAACGTCCTGACTTTC | CASSFFSGANVLTF
. | TRBD1 | TRBJ1-1 | TRBV10-3 | TGTGCCACCCTAGGGGGCATGAACACTGAAGCTTTCTTT | CATLGGMNTEAFF
. | . | TRBJ2-7 | TRBV7-9 | TGTGCCAGCAGCTTACTAGTGAACTACGAGCAGTACTTC | CASSLLVNYEQYF
. | . | TRBJ1-3 | TRBV6-1 | TGTGCCAGCAGTGGATCCACTGGAAACACCATATATTTT | CASSGSTGNTIYF
. | . | TRBJ2-1 | TRBV21-1 | TGTGCCAGCAGCAAAGCGTATATAACGCGGACTAGCGGGCCGACCCTCTCCTACAATGAGCAGTTCTTC | CASSKAYITRTSGPTLSYNEQFF
. | TRBD2 | TRBJ2-1 | TRBV12-5 | TGTGCTAGTGGTTTGGGGGCTAGCGGGGAGCTAGCGCAGTTCTTC | CASGLGASGELAQFF
. | TRBD2 | TRBJ2-2 | TRBV19 | TGTGCCAGTAGTATGGGCGGGGGACTTTTCCCCGGGGAGCTGTTTTTT | CASSMGGGLFPGELFF
. | . | TRBJ1-5 | TRBV9 | TGTGCCAGCAGCGTAGGCCAGGGGTTCGCTCAGCCCCAGCATTTT | CASSVGQGFAQPQHF
few | . | TRBJ1-1 | TRBV29-1 | TGCAGCGTTGATCGGCATAACACTGAAGCTTTCTTT | CSVDRHNTEAFF
. | . | TRBJ2-3 | TRBV30 | TGTGCCTGGAGTGTACCAGTGAGGGGGGCAGATACGCAGTATTTT | CAWSVPVRGADTQYF
. | TRBD1 | TRBJ1-1 | TRBV18 | TGTGCCAGCTCACCTCGCGAGGGGGCTGAGGCTTTCTTT | CASSPREGAEAFF
. | . | TRBJ2-3 | TRBV2 | TGTGCCAGCAGTGAAGGACGGGTGGGCACAGATACGCAGTATTTT | CASSEGRVGTDTQYF
. | . | TRBJ1-5 | TRBV15 | TGTGCCACCAGCAGAGATCTATCGGGGGTTCAGCCCCAGCATTTT | CATSRDLSGVQPQHF
few | TRBD2 | TRBJ2-7 | TRBV4-3 | TGCGCCAGCAGCCAGTTCAAAGCGGGGGGCTACGAGCAGTACTTC | CASSQFKAGGYEQYF
. | . | TRBJ2-3 | TRBV7-9 | TGTGCCAGCAGCCCCTGGGACACCTCCACAGATACGCAGTATTTT | CASSPWDTSTDTQYF
. | TRBD2 | TRBJ2-1 | TRBV29-1 | TGCAGCGTTCCAGTGTTGCGGGAGTATTTCGATGAGCAGTTCTTC | CSVPVLREYFDEQFF
. | TRBD2 | TRBJ2-7 | TRBV6-1 | TGTGCCAGCAGCCCACTAGCGGGACCCTACGAGCAGTACTTC | CASSPLAGPYEQYF
. | . | TRBJ1-1 | TRBV5-6 | TGTGCCAGCAGCTGGGGGGGATCGAGTGAAGCTTTCTTT | CASSWGGSSEAFF
. | . | TRBJ1-5 | TRBV7-2 | TGTGCCAGCAGCTTCAGACCAGGGAGCTCGCAGCCCCAGCATTTT | CASSFRPGSSQPQHF
. | . | TRBJ2-7 | TRBV9 | TGTGCCAGCAGCGCGAGGGTCGGCGGCTACGAGCAGTACTTC | CASSARVGGYEQYF
. | . | TRBJ2-7 | TRBV28 | TGTGCCAGCCGTCCCGGGCCAACCTACGAGCAGTACTTC | CASRPGPTYEQYF
. | . | TRBJ2-5 | TRBV7-9 | TGTGCCAGCAGCTCGGGGATCCGGATTTCGGCCCAGTACTTC | CASSSGIRISAQYF
. | . | TRBJ2-7 | TRBV7-9 | TGTGCCAGCAGCCGCGGGTTAGCCTACGAGCAGTACTTC | CASSRGLAYEQYF
. | . | TRBJ1-1 | TRBV2 | TGTGCCAGCAGCCGCGACAGGCCCCCTCCCACCGAAGCTTTCTTT | CASSRDRPPPTEAFF
. | TRBD1 | TRBJ1-4 | TRBV19 | TGTGCCAGTACCCCTCGAAGACAGGGCCGCGAAAAACTGTTTTTT | CASTPRRQGREKLFF
. | . | TRBJ1-5 | TRBV6-1 | TGTGCCAGCACTCCCCAACAGGGACCTCAGCCCCAGCATTTT | CASTPQQGPQPQHF
. | TRBD1 | TRBJ1-4 | TRBV5-1 | TGCGCCAGCAGCTTCACAAATGACGGCCGTGGACAGGGGGCGGGAGAAAAACTGTTTTTT | CASSFTNDGRGQGAGEKLFF
few | . | TRBJ1-5 | TRBV30 | TGTGCCTGGAGTGTCGAGGGTCAGCCCCAGCATTTT | CAWSVEGQPQHF
few | . | TRBJ1-4 | TRBV6-6 | TGTGCCAGCAACCGGGACGAAGCAACTAATGAAAAACTGTTTTTT | CASNRDEATNEKLFF
. | . | TRBJ1-1 | TRBV19 | TGTGCCAGTAGGGACGGGGCGACTGAAGCTTTCTTT | CASRDGATEAFF
. | TRBD2 | TRBJ2-3 | TRBV30 | TGTGCCTGGAGGACTAGCGGGAGGGGCACAGATACGCAGTATTTT | CAWRTSGRGTDTQYF